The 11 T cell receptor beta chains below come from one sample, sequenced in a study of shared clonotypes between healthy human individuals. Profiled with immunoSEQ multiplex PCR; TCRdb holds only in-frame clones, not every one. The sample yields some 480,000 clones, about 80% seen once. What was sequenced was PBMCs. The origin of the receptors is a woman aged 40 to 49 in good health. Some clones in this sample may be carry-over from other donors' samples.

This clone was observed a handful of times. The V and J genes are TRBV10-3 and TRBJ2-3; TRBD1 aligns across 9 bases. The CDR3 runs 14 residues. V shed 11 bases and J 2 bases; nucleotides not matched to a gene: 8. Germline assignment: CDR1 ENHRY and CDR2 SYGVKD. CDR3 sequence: CAAGTGTYTDTQYF. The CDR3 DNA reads TGTGCCGCCGGGACAGGGACGTACACAGATACGCAGTATTTT.

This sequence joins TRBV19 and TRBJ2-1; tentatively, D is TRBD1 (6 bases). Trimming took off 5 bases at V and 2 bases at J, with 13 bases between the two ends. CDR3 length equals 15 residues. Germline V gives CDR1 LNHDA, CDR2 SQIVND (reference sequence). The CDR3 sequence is CASSGQTRTYNEQFF. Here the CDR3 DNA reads TGTGCCAGTAGTGGACAGACGCGGACCTACAATGAGCAGTTCTTC. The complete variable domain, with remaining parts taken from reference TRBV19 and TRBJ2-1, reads DGGITQSPKYLFRKEGQNVTLSCEQNLNHDAMYWYRQDPGQGLRLIYYSQIVNDFQKGDIAEGYSVSREKKESFPLTVTSAQKNPTAFYLCASSGQTRTYNEQFFGPGTRLTVL.

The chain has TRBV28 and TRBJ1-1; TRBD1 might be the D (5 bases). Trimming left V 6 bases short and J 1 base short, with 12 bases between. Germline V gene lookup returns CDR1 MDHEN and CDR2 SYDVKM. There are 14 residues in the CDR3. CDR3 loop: CASSHAGQNTEAFF. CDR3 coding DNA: TGTGCCAGCAGCCACGCAGGGCAGAACACTGAAGCTTTCTTT.

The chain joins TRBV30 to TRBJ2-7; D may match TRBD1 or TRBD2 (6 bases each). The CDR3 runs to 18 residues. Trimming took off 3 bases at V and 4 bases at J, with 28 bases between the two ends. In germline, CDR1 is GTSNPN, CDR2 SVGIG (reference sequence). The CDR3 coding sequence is TGTGCCTGGAGAGTACCACCCGGGGGCGCCAGAAGCGGGTACGAGCAGTACTTC. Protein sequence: CAWRVPPGGARSGYEQYF.

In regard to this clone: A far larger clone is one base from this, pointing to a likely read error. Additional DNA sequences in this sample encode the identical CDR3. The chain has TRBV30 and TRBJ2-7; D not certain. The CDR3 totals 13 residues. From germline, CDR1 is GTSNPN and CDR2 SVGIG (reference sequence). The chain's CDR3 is CAWSVSFESEQYF. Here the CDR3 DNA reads TGCGCCTGGAGTGTGTCCTTCGAAAGCGAGCAGTACTTC.

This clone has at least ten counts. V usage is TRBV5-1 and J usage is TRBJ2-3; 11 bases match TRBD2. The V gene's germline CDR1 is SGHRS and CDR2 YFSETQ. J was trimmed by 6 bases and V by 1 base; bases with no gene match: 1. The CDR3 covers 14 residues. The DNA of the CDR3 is TGCGCCAGCAGCTTGACTAGCGGGAGCGATACGCAGTATTTT. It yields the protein CASSLTSGSDTQYF.

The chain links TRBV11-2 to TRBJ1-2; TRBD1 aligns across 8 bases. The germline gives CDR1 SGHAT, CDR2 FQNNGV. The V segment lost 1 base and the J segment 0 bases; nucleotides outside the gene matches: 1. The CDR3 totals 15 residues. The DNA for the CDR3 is TGTGCCAGCAGCTTAGGACAGGGGTCTAACTATGGCTACACCTTC. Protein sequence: CASSLGQGSNYGYTF.

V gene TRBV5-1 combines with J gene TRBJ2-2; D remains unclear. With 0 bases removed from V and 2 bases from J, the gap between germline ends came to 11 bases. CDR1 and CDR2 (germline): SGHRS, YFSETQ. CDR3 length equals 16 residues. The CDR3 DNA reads TGCGCCAGCAGCTTGGATGGCGATATTAACACCGGGGAGCTGTTTTTT. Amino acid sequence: CASSLDGDINTGELFF.

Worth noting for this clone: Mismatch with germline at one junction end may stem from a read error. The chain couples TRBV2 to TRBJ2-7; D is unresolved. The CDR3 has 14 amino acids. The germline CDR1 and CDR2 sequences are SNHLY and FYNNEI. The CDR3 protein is CASSRPPESFEQYF. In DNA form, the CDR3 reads TGTGCCAGCAGCAGACCCCCCGAATCCTTCGAGCAGTACTTC.

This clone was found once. CDR3 sequence: CASSYSKYNEQFF. The CDR3 nucleotides read TGTGCCAGCAGTTACTCGAAGTACAATGAGCAGTTCTTC. The chain carries TRBV6-5 and TRBJ2-1; D is unclear. Germline CDR1 and CDR2: MNHEY and SVGAGI. V gave up 0 bases and J gave up 4 bases, with 4 bases separating them. The CDR3 runs 13 residues.

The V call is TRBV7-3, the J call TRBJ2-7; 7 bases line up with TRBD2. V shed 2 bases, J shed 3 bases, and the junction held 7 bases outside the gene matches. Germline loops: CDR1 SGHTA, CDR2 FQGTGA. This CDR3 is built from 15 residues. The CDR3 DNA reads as TGTGCCAGCAGCTTACGGGGAGGGGAGGTCTACGAGCAGTACTTC. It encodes CASSLRGGEVYEQYF.